The text below deals with one TCR beta chain. This entry belongs to a study of blood T cell repertoires in COVID-19. For the study at large: The United States, Italy and Spain were the sources of the acute and convalescent COVID-19 samples. Sources were T cells, B-cell-depleted T cells, or PBMCs; the material itself was cDNA or gDNA.

In the original processing: The assay estimated nucleated cells by amplifying reference gene primers. Using immunoSEQ multiplex PCR, the repertoire was profiled, and TCRdb retains in-frame clones only, with some absent. V, J and clone size are those of that table, while D and trimming were read from the DNA. Among approximately 150,000 clones listed, 80% to 90% were seen once. The CDR3 is 13 residues long. Per germline, CDR1 MNHNY and CDR2 SVGAGI (reference sequence). The V end lost 6 bases, the J end lost 0 bases, and 8 bases lay between the germline ends. Sequences were obtained from peripheral blood. The chain employs TRBV6-6 and TRBJ1-1; D unclear. This sequence originates from a man aged 45-65 years who had recovered from COVID-19. The CDR3 DNA sequence: TGTGCCAGCAGGCCACTAATGAACACTGAAGCTTTCTTT. It yields the protein CASRPLMNTEAFF.